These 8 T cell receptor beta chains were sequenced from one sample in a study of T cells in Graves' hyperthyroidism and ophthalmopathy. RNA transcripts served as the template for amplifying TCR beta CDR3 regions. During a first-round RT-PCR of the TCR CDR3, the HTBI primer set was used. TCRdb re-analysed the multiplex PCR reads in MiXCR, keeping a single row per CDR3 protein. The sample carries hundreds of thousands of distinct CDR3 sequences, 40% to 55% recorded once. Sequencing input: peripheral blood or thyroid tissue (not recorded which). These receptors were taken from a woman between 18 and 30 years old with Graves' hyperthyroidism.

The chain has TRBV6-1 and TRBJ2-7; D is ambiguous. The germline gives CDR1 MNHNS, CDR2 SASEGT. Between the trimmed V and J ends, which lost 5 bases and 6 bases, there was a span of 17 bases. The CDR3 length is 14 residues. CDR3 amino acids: CASSYTDPASEQYF. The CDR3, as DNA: TGTGCCAGCAGTTACACGGATCCGGCTTCCGAGCAGTACTTC.

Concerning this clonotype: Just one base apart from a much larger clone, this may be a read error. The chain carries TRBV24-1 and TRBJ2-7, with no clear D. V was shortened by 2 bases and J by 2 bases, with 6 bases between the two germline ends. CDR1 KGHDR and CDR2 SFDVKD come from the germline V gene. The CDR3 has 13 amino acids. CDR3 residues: CATSDSETYEQYF. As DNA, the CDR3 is TGTGCCACCAGTGATTCAGAGACCTACGAGCAGTACTTC.

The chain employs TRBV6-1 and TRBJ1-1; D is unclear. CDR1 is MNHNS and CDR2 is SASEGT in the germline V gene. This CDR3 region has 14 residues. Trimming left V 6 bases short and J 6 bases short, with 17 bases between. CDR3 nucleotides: TGTGCCAGCAGAGCACCGGGCCCCGGGGCTGAAGCTTTCTTT. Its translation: CASRAPGPGAEAFF.

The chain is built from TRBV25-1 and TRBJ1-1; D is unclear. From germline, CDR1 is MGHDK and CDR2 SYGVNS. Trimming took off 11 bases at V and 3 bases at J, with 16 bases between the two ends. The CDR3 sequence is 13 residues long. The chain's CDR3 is CAWSVQEDTEAFF. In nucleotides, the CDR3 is TGTGCCTGGAGTGTCCAGGAGGACACTGAAGCTTTCTTT.

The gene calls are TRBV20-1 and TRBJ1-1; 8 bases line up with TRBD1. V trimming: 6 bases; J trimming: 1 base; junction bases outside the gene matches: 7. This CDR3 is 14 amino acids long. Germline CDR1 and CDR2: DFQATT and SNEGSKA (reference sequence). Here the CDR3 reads CSARTGHWNTEAFF. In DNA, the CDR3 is TGCAGTGCGCGGACAGGGCACTGGAACACTGAAGCTTTCTTT.

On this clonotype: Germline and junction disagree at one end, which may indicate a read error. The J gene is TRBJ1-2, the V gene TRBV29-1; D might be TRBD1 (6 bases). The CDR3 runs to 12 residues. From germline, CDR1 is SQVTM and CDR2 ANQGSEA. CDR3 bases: TGCAGCCTTGACAGGTTGAACTATGGCTACACCTTC. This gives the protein CSLDRLNYGYTF.

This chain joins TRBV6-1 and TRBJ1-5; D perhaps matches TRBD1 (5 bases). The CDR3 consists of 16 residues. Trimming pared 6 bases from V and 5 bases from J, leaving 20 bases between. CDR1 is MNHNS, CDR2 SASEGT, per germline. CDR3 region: CASSLGAGGDDQPQHF. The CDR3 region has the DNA TGTGCCAGCAGCCTAGGGGCAGGAGGGGACGATCAGCCCCAGCATTTT.

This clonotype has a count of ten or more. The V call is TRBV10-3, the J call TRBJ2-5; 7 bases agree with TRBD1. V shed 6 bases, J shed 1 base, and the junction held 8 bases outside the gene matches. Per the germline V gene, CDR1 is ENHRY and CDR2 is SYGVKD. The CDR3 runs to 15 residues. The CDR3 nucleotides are TGTGCCATCAGCGCAAACAGGGGCGGCCAAGAGACCCAGTACTTC. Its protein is CAISANRGGQETQYF.